The T cell receptor (beta chain) described here comes from a study of blood T cell repertoires in COVID-19. Turning to the study itself: COVID-19 samples from acute and convalescent phases originated in the United States, Italy and Spain. T cells, B-cell-depleted T cells, or PBMCs supplied cDNA or gDNA.

Germline values: CDR1 SEHNR, CDR2 FQNEAQ (reference sequence). The CDR3 is 16 amino acids. The V and J ends lost 5 bases and 3 bases, in that order; junction bases with no gene match: 11. How the authors handled the data: Estimation of nucleated cell counts was performed using reference gene primer amplification. Method: immunoSEQ multiplex PCR; TCRdb's copy keeps in-frame clones and lacks some. V and J calls plus clone size are reproduced from that table; the DNA served to infer D and trimming. In the table there are 55,000 to 75,000 clones, about 80% of which are singletons. The clonotype originates from a man in his fifties or sixties with acute or convalescent COVID-19. Sequencing was carried out using peripheral blood. V is TRBV7-9 and J is TRBJ1-1; TRBD1 aligns across 8 bases. The CDR3 DNA reads TGTGCCAGCAGCACCCTAGGAGACAGGGGTTACACTGAAGCTTTCTTT. Translating it yields CASSTLGDRGYTEAFF.